These T cell receptor beta chains were read from a single sample in a study of cutaneous CD30+ T cell lymphoproliferative disorder and hepatitis E. TCRdb's copy holds only in-frame clones and misses some; the assay was immunoSEQ multiplex PCR. The table records about 7,700 clones, approximately 74% of them present only once. The sequenced sample was blood. The source of these receptors is a human donor with a cutaneous T cell lymphoproliferative disorder associated with hepatitis E virus. The CDR3 runs from the conserved cysteine through the conserved F or W. Each record gives: V gene, D gene, J gene, clone size, CDR3 protein, CDR3 DNA. A D gene is named only where the DNA matches it firmly. Size values are once, few and many counts, or a class for expanded clones, and some rows have none.

V: TRBV9; D: TRBD1; J: TRBJ1-1; size: -; CDR3: CASSGTTGLAFF; DNA: TGTGCCAGCAGCGGAACGACAGGGCTAGCTTTCTTT
V: TRBV7-6; D: -; J: TRBJ2-7; size: -; CDR3: CASSLAGAAYEQYF; DNA: TGTGCCAGCAGCTTAGCGGGAGCCGCCTACGAGCAGTACTTC
V: TRBV6-5; D: -; J: TRBJ1-2; size: -; CDR3: CASRSGGNDGYTF; DNA: TGTGCCAGCAGGAGCGGGGGGAACGATGGCTACACCTTC
V: TRBV10-1; D: -; J: TRBJ2-3; size: -; CDR3: CASSDSSTDTQYF; DNA: TGCGCCAGCAGTGATTCGAGCACAGATACGCAGTATTTT
V: TRBV27; D: -; J: TRBJ1-5; size: -; CDR3: CASRPTESSNQPQHF; DNA: TGTGCCAGCAGGCCGACCGAGTCTAGCAATCAGCCCCAGCATTTT
V: TRBV7-2; D: TRBD1; J: TRBJ2-1; size: -; CDR3: CASSFTTGVDEQFF; DNA: TGTGCCAGCAGCTTTACCACAGGGGTAGATGAGCAGTTCTTC
V: TRBV9; D: -; J: TRBJ1-3; size: -; CDR3: CASSVGTAGNTIYF; DNA: TGTGCCAGCAGCGTAGGGACAGCTGGAAACACCATATATTTT
V: TRBV13; D: TRBD2; J: TRBJ2-1; size: -; CDR3: CASSSRDLGGGEQFF; DNA: TGTGCCAGCAGCTCGCGGGACCTCGGGGGGGGTGAGCAGTTCTTC
V: TRBV7-9; D: -; J: TRBJ1-6; size: few; CDR3: CASSSDWGGNSPLHF; DNA: TGTGCCAGCAGCTCCGACTGGGGGGGTAATTCACCCCTCCACTTT
V: TRBV4-3; D: -; J: TRBJ1-2; size: -; CDR3: CASSQDRDSGSVYTF; DNA: TGCGCCAGCAGCCAAGATCGAGACTCAGGGTCGGTCTACACCTTC
V: TRBV7-9; D: TRBD2; J: TRBJ2-1; size: -; CDR3: CASSTNGGGTYEQFF; DNA: TGTGCCAGCAGCACCAACGGGGGAGGGACGTATGAGCAGTTCTTC
V: TRBV5-6; D: -; J: TRBJ1-4; size: -; CDR3: CASSLTRGHEKLFF; DNA: TGTGCCAGCAGCTTGACCCGGGGACATGAAAAACTGTTTTTT
V: TRBV28; D: TRBD1; J: TRBJ1-2; size: -; CDR3: CASSPVDRANYGYTF; DNA: TGTGCCAGCAGTCCGGTGGACAGGGCTAACTATGGCTACACCTTC
V: TRBV19; D: -; J: TRBJ2-7; size: once; CDR3: CASSMAGQSSYEQYF; DNA: TGTGCCAGTAGTATGGCGGGACAGAGCTCCTACGAGCAGTACTTC